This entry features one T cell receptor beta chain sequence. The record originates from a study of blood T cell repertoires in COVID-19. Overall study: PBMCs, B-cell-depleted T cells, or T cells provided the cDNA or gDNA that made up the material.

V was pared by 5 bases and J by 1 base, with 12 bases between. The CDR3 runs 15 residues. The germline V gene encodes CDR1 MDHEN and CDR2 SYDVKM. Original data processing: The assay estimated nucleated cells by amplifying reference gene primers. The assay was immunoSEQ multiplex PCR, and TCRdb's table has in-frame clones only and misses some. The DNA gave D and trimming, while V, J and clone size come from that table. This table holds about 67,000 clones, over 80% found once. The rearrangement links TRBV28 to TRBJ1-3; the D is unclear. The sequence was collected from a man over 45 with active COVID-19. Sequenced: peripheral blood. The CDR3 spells CASSPRGLSGNTIYF. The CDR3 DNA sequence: TGTGCCAGCAGTCCCAGAGGGCTATCTGGAAACACCATATATTTT.